This TCR beta chain was profiled in a study of blood T cell repertoires in COVID-19. Background on the study: T cells, B-cell-depleted T cells, or PBMCs provided the cDNA or gDNA that served as material.

The germline V and J ends were trimmed by 5 bases and 10 bases, with 15 bases remaining between them. Germline V lookup: CDR1 SGHTA, CDR2 FQGNSA. CDR3 length: 13 residues. Sequenced by immunoSEQ multiplex PCR; TCRdb stores in-frame clones only, minus some. The table has about 60,000 clones, about 90% seen once; the top ten hold roughly a tenth. Sequencing was done on a sample of peripheral blood. The chain carries TRBV7-2 and TRBJ2-1; possible D gene TRBD2, 7 bases. The clonotype comes from a human donor with acute or convalescent COVID-19. The donor label of this sample is uncertain. The DNA of the CDR3 is TGTGCCAGCAGCCCCGGGGGGCGTAGGGAGCAGTTCTTC. This codes for CASSPGGRREQFF. Complete variable domain (other parts from reference TRBV7-2 and TRBJ2-1): GAGVSQSPSNKVTEKGKDVELRCDPISGHTALYWYRQSLGQGLEFLIYFQGNSAPDKSGLPSDRFSAERTGGSVSTLTIQRTQQEDSAVYLCASSPGGRREQFFGPGTRLTVL.